Listed here is a single T cell receptor (beta chain). Here immunoSEQ multiplex PCR was the method, and the copy in TCRdb shows in-frame clones only, minus some. Among under 400,000 clones listed, about 90% were seen once. This sample is drawn from a study of blood T cell repertoires in COVID-19. Study members were between about 18 and 100 years old and lived in around 24 US regions. The ends were cut back, 4 bases at V and 4 bases at J, with 7 bases in the middle. This CDR3 is built from 13 residues. Germline CDR1 LGHDT, CDR2 YNNKEL (reference sequence). The gene calls are TRBV3-1 (or the pseudogene TRBV3-2) and TRBJ2-2; D is perhaps TRBD2 (5 bases). The material sequenced was PBMCs or T cells enriched from blood (not recorded which). This sequence originates from a man aged 40-50 years in a cohort exposed to, infected with or recovered from COVID-19 (not recorded which). The CDR3 reads CASSPRGTGELFF. Written as DNA, the CDR3 is TGTGCCAGCAGCCCCCGGGGCACCGGGGAGCTGTTTTTT.